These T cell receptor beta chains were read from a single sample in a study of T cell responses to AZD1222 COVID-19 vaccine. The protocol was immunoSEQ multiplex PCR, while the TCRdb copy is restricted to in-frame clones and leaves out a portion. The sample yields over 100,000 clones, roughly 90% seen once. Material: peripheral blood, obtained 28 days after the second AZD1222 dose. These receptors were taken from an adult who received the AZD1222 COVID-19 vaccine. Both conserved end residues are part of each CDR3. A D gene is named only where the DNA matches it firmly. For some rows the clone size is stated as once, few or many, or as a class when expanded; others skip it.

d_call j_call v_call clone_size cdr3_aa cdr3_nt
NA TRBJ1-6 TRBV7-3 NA CASSSSGRWSSPLHF TGTGCCAGCAGCTCTTCGGGACGGTGGTCTTCACCCCTCCACTTT
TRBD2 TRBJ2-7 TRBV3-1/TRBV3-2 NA CASSQGASGYEQYF TGTGCCAGCAGCCAAGGGGCTAGCGGATACGAGCAGTACTTC
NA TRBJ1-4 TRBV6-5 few CASSWGTEKLFF TGTGCCAGCAGTTGGGGTACGGAGAAACTGTTTTTT
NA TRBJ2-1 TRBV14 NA CASSWGMAYNEQFF TGTGCCAGCAGTTGGGGGATGGCCTACAATGAGCAGTTCTTC
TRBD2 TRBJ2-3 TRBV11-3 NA CASSRSGSPDTQYF TGTGCCAGCAGCCGTAGCGGGAGCCCAGATACGCAGTATTTT
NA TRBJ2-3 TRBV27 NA CASSYDSYRDTQYF TGTGCCAGCAGTTACGACTCTTACAGAGATACGCAGTATTTT
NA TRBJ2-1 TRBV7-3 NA CASSKTQDHEQFF TGTGCCAGCAGCAAAACACAAGACCATGAGCAGTTCTTC
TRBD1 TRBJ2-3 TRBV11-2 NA CASSFNRGATDTQYF TGTGCCAGCAGCTTCAACAGGGGGGCCACAGATACGCAGTATTTT
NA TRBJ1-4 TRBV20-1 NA CSASPDSATGKLFF TGCAGTGCTAGTCCCGACAGTGCGACGGGAAAACTGTTTTTT
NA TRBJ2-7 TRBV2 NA CASSELSEQYF TGTGCCAGCAGTGAACTATCTGAGCAGTACTTC
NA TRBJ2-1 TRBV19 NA CASSTIALNEQFF TGTGCCAGTAGTACGATAGCGCTCAATGAGCAGTTCTTC
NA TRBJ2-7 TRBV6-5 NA CASSHGWKSYEQYF TGTGCCAGCAGTCATGGGTGGAAGTCCTACGAGCAGTACTTC
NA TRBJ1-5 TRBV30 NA CAWSVPSYSNQPQHF TGTGCCTGGAGTGTACCCAGTTATAGCAATCAGCCCCAGCATTTT
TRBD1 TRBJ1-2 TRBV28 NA CASSRPGQGYYGYTF TGTGCCAGCAGTCGTCCGGGACAGGGCTACTATGGCTACACCTTC
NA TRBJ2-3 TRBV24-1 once CATSDFRGSTDTQYF TGTGCCACCAGTGATTTTAGGGGCAGCACAGATACGCAGTATTTT
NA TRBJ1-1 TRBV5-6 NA CASSFFQGLGTEAFF TGTGCCAGCAGCTTTTTTCAGGGGCTAGGAACTGAAGCTTTCTTT
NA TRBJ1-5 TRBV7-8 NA CASSSDSFSNQPQHF TGTGCCAGCAGTTCGGACAGTTTTAGCAATCAGCCCCAGCATTTT
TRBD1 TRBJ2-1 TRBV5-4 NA CASSRQGESSKFF TGTGCCAGCAGCCGACAGGGGGAATCGAGCAAGTTCTTC
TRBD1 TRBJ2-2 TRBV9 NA CASSRTRQGLNTGELFF TGTGCCAGCAGCCGTACTAGACAGGGGCTAAACACCGGGGAGCTGTTTTTT
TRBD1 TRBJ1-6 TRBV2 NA CASSGQGSSYNSPLHF TGTGCCAGCAGCGGACAGGGAAGCTCCTATAATTCACCCCTCCACTTT
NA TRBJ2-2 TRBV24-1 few CATSVGRGRLFF TGTGCCACCAGTGTAGGGAGAGGGCGGTTGTTTTTT
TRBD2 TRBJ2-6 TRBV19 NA CASSIGGRGPGANVLTF TGTGCCAGTAGTATAGGAGGGAGGGGACCTGGGGCCAACGTCCTGACTTTC
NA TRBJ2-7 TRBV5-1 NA CASSLPVAYEQYF TGCGCCAGCAGCTTACCAGTAGCCTACGAGCAGTACTTC
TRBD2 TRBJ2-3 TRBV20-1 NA CSASHLAEGDTQYF TGCAGTGCCAGTCACCTAGCGGAGGGAGATACGCAGTATTTT
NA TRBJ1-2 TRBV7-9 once CASSFQEGGYTF TGTGCCAGCAGCTTCCAAGAAGGGGGCTACACCTTC
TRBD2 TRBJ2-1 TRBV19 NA CASGLAGGDYNEQFF TGTGCCTCGGGACTAGCGGGGGGGGACTACAATGAGCAGTTCTTC
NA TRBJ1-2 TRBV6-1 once CASSEGGGYTF TGTGCCAGCAGTGAAGGGGGTGGCTACACCTTC
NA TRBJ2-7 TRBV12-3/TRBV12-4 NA CASSPGLPRQYF TGTGCCAGCAGCCCAGGACTGCCGCGGCAGTACTTC
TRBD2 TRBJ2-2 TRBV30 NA CAWSGRSKRDGTGELFF TGTGCCTGGAGTGGCCGGAGCAAGCGGGATGGTACCGGGGAGCTGTTTTTT
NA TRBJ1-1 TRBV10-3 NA CAISGGGFNTEAFF TGTGCCATCAGTGGAGGGGGATTCAACACTGAAGCTTTCTTT
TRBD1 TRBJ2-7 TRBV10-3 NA CAISAPGTVSYEQYF TGTGCCATCAGTGCGCCCGGGACAGTTTCCTACGAGCAGTACTTC
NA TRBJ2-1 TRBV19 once CASSMGLGTLNEQFF TGTGCCAGTAGTATGGGCCTAGGGACTCTTAATGAGCAGTTCTTC
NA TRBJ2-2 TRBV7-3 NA CASSPPSGELFF TGTGCCAGCAGCCCTCCGTCCGGGGAGCTGTTTTTT
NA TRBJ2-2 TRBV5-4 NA CASGLDGYTGELFF TGTGCCAGCGGGTTGGACGGTTACACCGGGGAGCTGTTTTTT
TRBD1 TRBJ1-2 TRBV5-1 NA CASSSQGDYGYTF TGCGCCAGCAGCTCACAGGGGGACTATGGCTACACCTTC
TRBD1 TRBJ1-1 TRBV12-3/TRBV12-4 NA CASSRTGRTEAFF TGTGCCAGCAGTCGGACAGGGAGAACTGAAGCTTTCTTT
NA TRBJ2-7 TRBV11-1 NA CASSFGLISYEQYF TGTGCCAGCAGCTTCGGACTGATCTCCTACGAGCAGTACTTC
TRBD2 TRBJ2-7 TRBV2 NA CASSPALAGGPYEQYF TGTGCCAGCAGCCCAGCCCTAGCGGGAGGGCCCTACGAGCAGTACTTC
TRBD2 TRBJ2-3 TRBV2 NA CAGRGGRVTDTQYF TGTGCCGGAAGGGGCGGGAGGGTCACAGATACGCAGTATTTT
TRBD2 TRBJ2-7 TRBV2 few CASRLAGGSSYEQYF TGTGCCAGCAGATTAGCGGGAGGGAGCTCCTACGAGCAGTACTTC